Each of the 9 T cell receptor beta chains below was sequenced from the same sample in a study of T cell responses to AZD1222 COVID-19 vaccine (dated by TCRdb to 2020 to 2022). The library was obtained by the immunoSEQ multiplex PCR assay. Entries here come from immuneACCESS through TCRdb and include only in-frame sequences with V and J called. Some clones fail to appear in such tables; in the studies checked, an unresolved V gene covers under half of the shortfall, and the cause of the remainder is unknown. The sample table holds 100,000 to 120,000 clones, of which 85% to 95% were seen once. Over 6% of the sample lies in the top ten. The sample's time point, from its label and the paper: baseline before first vaccination. The source was peripheral blood, collected on day 0 of AZD1222 vaccination. The receptor source for this set is an adult in good health.

A few counts support this clone. V gene TRBV9 combines with J gene TRBJ2-7, with D tentatively TRBD1 or TRBD2 (5 bases each). The CDR3 sequence is 13 residues long. The germline V gene has CDR1 SGDLS and CDR2 YYNGEE. Between the trimmed V and J ends, which lost 4 bases and 2 bases, there was a span of 10 bases. The CDR3 sequence: CASSRGDTYEQYF. CDR3 nucleotides: TGTGCCAGCAGCCGAGGGGATACCTACGAGCAGTACTTC.

The sample holds a few counts of this clone. This chain connects TRBV11-3 to TRBJ1-3; D might be TRBD1 (6 bases). Trimming shortened V by 5 bases and J by 1 base, and 12 bases separated the two germline ends. Germline loops: CDR1 SGHNT, CDR2 YENEEA. This CDR3 has 15 amino acids. Written as DNA, the CDR3 is TGTGCCAGCAGCCCCACCCAGGGGTCTGGAAACACCATATATTTT. This sequence encodes CASSPTQGSGNTIYF.

The chain employs TRBV5-5 and TRBJ1-6; a weak D match, TRBD1 (6 bases). V lost 4 bases to trimming and J lost 8 bases, with 16 bases between them. CDR1 is SGHKS and CDR2 is YYEKEE in the germline V gene (reference sequence). This CDR3 has 15 amino acids. The CDR3 sequence: CASSPLGGRYSPLHF. In nucleotides, the CDR3 is TGTGCCAGCAGCCCACTCGGGGGGCGGTATTCACCCCTCCACTTT. The entire variable domain, with the rest obtained from reference TRBV5-5 and TRBJ1-6, is as follows: DAGVTQSPTHLIKTRGQQVTLRCSPISGHKSVSWYQQVLGQGPQFIFQYYEKEERGRGNFPDRFSARQFPNYSSELNVNALLLGDSALYLCASSPLGGRYSPLHFGNGTRLTVT.

CDR3 bases: TGTGCCAGCTCAGTCAGGGGGGCATCAGATACGCAGTATTTT. Its protein is CASSVRGASDTQYF. The chain recombines TRBV7-9 with TRBJ2-3, with D tentatively TRBD1 (7 bases). V dropped 8 bases and J dropped 4 bases, with 16 bases sitting between them. In germline, CDR1 is SEHNR, CDR2 FQNEAQ (reference sequence). The CDR3 has 14 residues. Using reference TRBV7-9 and TRBJ2-3 for the parts outside the CDR3, the full variable domain is DTGVSQNPRHKITKRGQNVTFRCDPISEHNRLYWYRQTLGQGPEFLTYFQNEAQLEKSRLLSDRFSAERPKGSFSTLEIQRTEQGDSAMYLCASSVRGASDTQYFGPGTRLTVL.

V usage is TRBV10-3 and J usage is TRBJ1-2, with 9 bases matching TRBD1. The V segment lost 4 bases and the J segment 13 bases; nucleotides outside the gene matches: 13. The CDR3 is 14 residues long. Germline V gene lookup returns CDR1 ENHRY and CDR2 SYGVKD. In DNA, the CDR3 is TGTGCCATCAGTGGCTGGGAAAGACAGGGGGGATGCACCTTC. This gives the protein CAISGWERQGGCTF.

This clone is judged medium-sized. The CDR3 sequence: CASSVGASGNTIYF. The CDR3 DNA reads as TGTGCCAGCAGCGTAGGGGCGTCTGGAAACACCATATATTTT. The rearrangement uses TRBV9 and TRBJ1-3; D not certain. This CDR3 spans 14 amino acids. Between the trimmed V and J ends, which lost 0 bases and 1 base, there was a span of 5 bases. Germline V CDR1 and CDR2: SGDLS, YYNGEE.

The count of this clone is one. The V call is TRBV5-1, the J call TRBJ1-1; D remains unclear. The CDR3 covers 14 residues. V lost 0 bases and J lost 8, with 14 bases in between. Germline lookup yields CDR1 SGHRS and CDR2 YFSETQ. CDR3 nucleotide sequence: TGCGCCAGCAGCTTGGTGGAACGAGGAACAGAAGCTTTCTTT. This gives the protein CASSLVERGTEAFF.

The chain carries TRBV4-1 and TRBJ1-5; 8 bases agree with TRBD1. Germline V CDR1 and CDR2: MGHRA, YSYEKL. This CDR3 has 15 residues. V shed 3 bases and J 5 bases; nucleotides not matched to a gene: 6. CDR3 in amino acids: CASSQIQGAHQPQHF. In DNA, the CDR3 is TGCGCCAGCAGCCAGATTCAGGGGGCTCATCAGCCCCAGCATTTT.

This sequence joins TRBV5-6 and TRBJ2-7; 12 nucleotides match TRBD2. The V segment lost 4 bases and the J segment 0 bases; nucleotides outside the gene matches: 11. CDR1 SGHDT and CDR2 YYEEEE come from the germline V gene. The CDR3 is 18 amino acids. CDR3 amino acids: CASSPVATSGGSSYEQYF. The CDR3 DNA follows: TGTGCCAGCAGCCCAGTGGCCACTAGCGGGGGGTCCTCCTACGAGCAGTACTTC.